A single sample gave rise to the 14 T cell receptor beta chains below, sequenced in a study of blood T cell repertoires in COVID-19. Method: immunoSEQ multiplex PCR; TCRdb's copy keeps in-frame clones and lacks some. There are under 250,000 clones in the sample; approximately 86% occur only once, and roughly 1.6% lies in the top ten. The sample taken for sequencing was peripheral blood. These receptors were collected from a woman aged 55-69 years who had recovered from COVID-19.

This chain joins TRBV5-1 and TRBJ2-1; 13 bases line up with TRBD2. This CDR3 region has 16 residues. Germline assignment: CDR1 SGHRS and CDR2 YFSETQ. Trimming at V came to 4 bases and at J to 8 bases, leaving 9 bases not matched to a gene. CDR3 sequence: CASSSQLAGGLDEQFF. CDR3 DNA: TGCGCCAGCAGCAGCCAACTAGCGGGGGGGCTGGATGAGCAGTTCTTC.

The V call is TRBV28, the J call TRBJ1-2; weak D call: TRBD1 (6 bases). CDR1 is MDHEN and CDR2 is SYDVKM in the germline V gene. Trimming removed 2 bases at V and 3 bases at J, with 10 bases between. This CDR3 spans 14 amino acids. CDR3 coding DNA: TGTGCCAGCAGTTTAGGACAGAGTTACTATGGCTACACCTTC. Its translation: CASSLGQSYYGYTF.

V and J are TRBV11-2 and TRBJ2-1, with D maybe TRBD2 (5 bases). The germline V and J ends were trimmed by 5 bases and 8 bases, with 22 bases remaining between them. The CDR3 runs 16 residues. From germline, CDR1 is SGHAT and CDR2 FQNNGV. CDR3: CASSADRSVSIHEQFF. CDR3 DNA sequence: TGTGCCAGCAGCGCGGACCGTAGCGTCTCGATCCATGAGCAGTTCTTC.

This rearrangement joins TRBV6-4 to TRBJ2-2; no definite D call. Germline lookup yields CDR1 MRHNA and CDR2 SNTAGT. V lost 6 bases and J 3 bases, leaving 8 bases between the germline ends. The CDR3 is 13 amino acids. The CDR3 bases are TGTGCCAGCAGCAAAACTCACACCGGGGAGCTGTTTTTT. Residues: CASSKTHTGELFF.

The chain carries TRBV9 and TRBJ2-4; 8 bases are a match to TRBD1. V dropped 0 bases and J dropped 5; count of bases not matched to a gene: 7. CDR3 length: 16 residues. Looked up from germline, CDR1 is SGDLS and CDR2 is YYNGEE. As DNA, the CDR3 is TGTGCCAGCAGCGTAGATCCAGGGGGCAACCAAAACATTCAGTACTTC. It is translated as CASSVDPGGNQNIQYF. Combining the CDR3 with reference TRBV9 and TRBJ2-4 gives the whole variable domain DSGVTQTPKHLITATGQRVTLRCSPRSGDLSVYWYQQSLDQGLQFLIQYYNGEERAKGNILERFSAQQFPDLHSELNLSSLELGDSALYFCASSVDPGGNQNIQYFGAGTRLSVL.

The chain couples TRBV2 to TRBJ2-5; 11 bases line up with TRBD1. Germline-derived CDR1 and CDR2 are SNHLY and FYNNEI. V was pared by 6 bases and J by 2 bases, with 2 bases of the junction left unmatched. CDR3 length: 14 amino acids. In nucleotides, the CDR3 is TGTGCCAGCAGCGGGACAGGGGGACAAGAGACCCAGTACTTC. It specifies CASSGTGGQETQYF.

The J gene is TRBJ2-3, the V gene TRBV11-3, with D possibly being TRBD2 (7 bases). The germline V gene has CDR1 SGHNT and CDR2 YENEEA. The CDR3 runs to 15 residues. The ends were cut back, 0 bases at V and 2 bases at J, with 9 bases in the middle. CDR3 bases: TGTGCCAGCAGCTTAGAGCGGGGGCCCACAGATACGCAGTATTTT. Translated, it gives CASSLERGPTDTQYF.

The chain has TRBV19 and TRBJ2-5; TRBD2 agrees at 8 bases. The germline CDR1 and CDR2 sequences are LNHDA and SQIVND (reference sequence). J lost 5 bases, V lost 5 bases, and 13 bases had no gene match. The CDR3 is 16 amino acids. CDR3 in DNA: TGTGCCAGTAGTTACCCCGGGGGGGCGAGCGCTGAGACCCAGTACTTC. Protein: CASSYPGGASAETQYF.

This chain joins TRBV4-3 and TRBJ2-5; TRBD1 aligns across 7 bases. This CDR3 has 15 residues. J was trimmed by 5 bases and V by 1 base; bases with no gene match: 7. The V gene's germline CDR1 is LGHNA and CDR2 YSLEER. DNA for the CDR3: TGCGCCAGCAGCCAAGGGCACAGGGGAACGGAGACCCAGTACTTC. Translation gives CASSQGHRGTETQYF.

The V and J genes are TRBV20-1 and TRBJ1-5, with 9 bases fitting TRBD1. Unmatched junction bases numbered 8, after V lost 3 bases and J lost 5 bases. The CDR3 sequence is 15 residues long. Germline CDR1 is DFQATT and CDR2 is SNEGSKA (reference sequence). CDR3 in amino acids: CSASTGGSPDQPQHF. CDR3 in DNA: TGCAGTGCTAGTACAGGGGGCTCTCCGGATCAGCCCCAGCATTTT.

The V and J genes are TRBV4-1 and TRBJ1-4; TRBD1 matches at 9 bases. Germline assignment: CDR1 MGHRA and CDR2 YSYEKL. The CDR3 extends over 15 amino acids. V dropped 1 base and J dropped 6; count of bases not matched to a gene: 3. CDR3 residues: CASSQVGQGYEKLFF. CDR3 coding DNA: TGCGCCAGCAGCCAAGTTGGACAGGGGTATGAAAAACTGTTTTTT.

Only a few counts were recorded for this clone. This chain connects TRBV5-1 to TRBJ1-5; D gene unclear. Per the germline V gene, CDR1 is SGHRS and CDR2 is YFSETQ. Trimming took off 4 bases at V and 2 bases at J, with 13 bases between the two ends. The length of the CDR3 is 15 residues. The CDR3 reads CASSPTHGRNQPQHF. In DNA, the CDR3 is TGCGCCAGCAGCCCGACACATGGTCGCAATCAGCCCCAGCATTTT.

The rearrangement uses TRBV27 and TRBJ2-7, with 9 bases aligning to TRBD1. V was clipped by 3 bases and J by 3 bases; unmatched bases: 3. Germline loops: CDR1 MNHEY, CDR2 SMNVEV (reference sequence). The CDR3 length is 14 residues. The CDR3 nucleotides read TGTGCCAGCAGTTTTCTGACAGGGGGCTACGAGCAGTACTTC. This encodes CASSFLTGGYEQYF.

The chain links TRBV2 to TRBJ2-2, with TRBD2 identical over 7 bases. The CDR3 is 15 amino acids. Germline V gene lookup returns CDR1 SNHLY and CDR2 FYNNEI. The junction had 7 bases not matched to a gene; V was cut back by 4 bases and J by 5 bases. The CDR3 reads CASSAGGGSTGELFF. The CDR3 coding sequence is TGTGCCAGCAGTGCCGGCGGGGGATCTACCGGGGAGCTGTTTTTT.